Presented here are 16 T cell receptor beta chains from one specimen sequenced in a study of blood T cell repertoires in COVID-19 (dated by TCRdb to 2020 to 2022). Library preparation used the immunoSEQ multiplex PCR assay. TCRdb holds this immuneACCESS table with in-frame rearrangements only. Some clones are missing; in checked studies, unresolved V genes explain under half, and the rest has no known cause. The sample table records approximately 210,000 clones; roughly four fifths of these occur just once. 7.8% of the sample is taken by the ten largest. The sequenced sample was peripheral blood. The source of these receptors is a woman aged 80 or over with COVID-19, enrolled during active disease.

The chain has TRBV29-1 and TRBJ2-7; possible D gene TRBD2, 6 bases. The V end lost 3 bases, the J end lost 3 bases, and 9 bases lay between the germline ends. Per the germline V gene, CDR1 is SQVTM and CDR2 is ANQGSEA. The CDR3 totals 12 residues. This chain's CDR3 is CSVEGLGYEQYF. The CDR3 nucleotides are TGCAGCGTTGAGGGACTGGGCTACGAGCAGTACTTC.

This clone was seen just once. The J gene is TRBJ1-6, the V gene TRBV19; D is ambiguous. The germline V gene has CDR1 LNHDA and CDR2 SQIVND (reference sequence). With 1 base removed from V and 7 bases from J, the gap between germline ends came to 8 bases. This CDR3 contains 14 residues. The CDR3 bases are TGTGCCAGTAGTATAGGGCCGGGAAATTCACCCCTCCACTTT. Translating it yields CASSIGPGNSPLHF.

This chain links TRBV5-1 with TRBJ2-2; TRBD2 matches at 8 bases. V was clipped by 1 base and J by 3 bases; unmatched bases: 2. CDR3 length: 15 residues. The germline gives CDR1 SGHRS, CDR2 YFSETQ. CDR3 loop: CASSLPSGHTGELFF. CDR3 DNA: TGCGCCAGCAGCTTGCCTAGCGGGCACACCGGGGAGCTGTTTTTT. Full variable domain (remainder filled in from reference TRBV5-1 and TRBJ2-2): KAGVTQTPRYLIKTRGQQVTLSCSPISGHRSVSWYQQTPGQGLQFLFEYFSETQRNKGNFPGRFSGRQFSNSRSEMNVSTLELGDSALYLCASSLPSGHTGELFFGEGSRLTVL.

The rearrangement uses TRBV5-1 and TRBJ2-1; 7 nucleotides line up with TRBD1. The CDR3 totals 17 residues. With 4 bases clipped from V and 4 bases from J, the junction kept 14 bases outside the gene matches. CDR1 is SGHRS and CDR2 is YFSETQ in the germline V gene. This CDR3 is CASSQERQGILYNEQFF. CDR3 DNA sequence: TGCGCCAGCAGCCAGGAAAGACAGGGAATCCTATACAATGAGCAGTTCTTC. Combining the CDR3 with reference TRBV5-1 and TRBJ2-1 gives the whole variable domain KAGVTQTPRYLIKTRGQQVTLSCSPISGHRSVSWYQQTPGQGLQFLFEYFSETQRNKGNFPGRFSGRQFSNSRSEMNVSTLELGDSALYLCASSQERQGILYNEQFFGPGTRLTVL.

The CDR3 loop is CATSRDRSATNEKLFF. The CDR3 DNA follows: TGTGCCACCAGCAGAGATCGGAGCGCAACTAATGAAAAACTGTTTTTT. The chain employs TRBV15 and TRBJ1-4; D remains ambiguous. V lost 0 bases, J lost 0 bases, and 8 bases lay in between. Germline V gene lookup returns CDR1 LNHNV and CDR2 YYDKDF (reference sequence). This CDR3 has 16 amino acids.

This chain connects TRBV11-3 to TRBJ1-1; no reliable D call. V was clipped by 5 bases and J by 1 base, with 8 bases between them. From germline, CDR1 is SGHNT and CDR2 YENEEA. There are 13 residues in the CDR3. The CDR3 DNA is TGTGCCAGCAGCGAAAGCTCGAACACTGAAGCTTTCTTT. This encodes CASSESSNTEAFF.

The chain recombines TRBV13 with TRBJ1-4; 8 positions match TRBD1. Trimming removed 5 bases from V and 10 bases from J; junction bases left unmatched: 12. The germline V gene encodes CDR1 PRHDT and CDR2 FYEKMQ (reference sequence). This CDR3 contains 15 residues. For the CDR3, the DNA is TGTGCCAGCAGCGTCGGACAGGGCGGCCTCAGAAAACTGTTTTTT. Translating gives CASSVGQGGLRKLFF.

The chain employs TRBV19 and TRBJ1-1; D ambiguous. CDR3 length: 12 residues. The germline gives CDR1 LNHDA, CDR2 SQIVND (reference sequence). V lost 4 bases and J lost 1, with 4 bases in between. Here the CDR3 DNA reads TGTGCCAGTAGTACTCGGAACACTGAAGCTTTCTTT. Encoded protein: CASSTRNTEAFF. The whole variable domain, filled in from reference TRBV19 and TRBJ1-1, reads DGGITQSPKYLFRKEGQNVTLSCEQNLNHDAMYWYRQDPGQGLRLIYYSQIVNDFQKGDIAEGYSVSREKKESFPLTVTSAQKNPTAFYLCASSTRNTEAFFGQGTRLTVV.

The gene calls are TRBV5-1 and TRBJ2-7, with 7 bases identical to TRBD2. V was pared by 0 bases and J by 2 bases, with 5 bases of the junction left unmatched. From germline, CDR1 is SGHRS and CDR2 YFSETQ. The CDR3 is 15 amino acids. This CDR3 reads CASSLGSGPTYEQYF. DNA of the CDR3: TGCGCCAGCAGCTTGGGTAGCGGGCCGACCTACGAGCAGTACTTC. The full variable domain, its missing parts supplied by reference TRBV5-1 and TRBJ2-7, is KAGVTQTPRYLIKTRGQQVTLSCSPISGHRSVSWYQQTPGQGLQFLFEYFSETQRNKGNFPGRFSGRQFSNSRSEMNVSTLELGDSALYLCASSLGSGPTYEQYFGPGTRLTVT.

The chain is built from TRBV2 and TRBJ1-2, with D possibly matching TRBD1 (6 bases). V was shortened by 2 bases and J by 3 bases, with 7 bases between the two germline ends. The germline V gene has CDR1 SNHLY and CDR2 FYNNEI. This CDR3 comprises 13 residues. The CDR3 nucleotides are TGTGCCAGCAGTGAACAGGGGTACTATGGCTACACCTTC. This codes for CASSEQGYYGYTF. Full variable domain (missing parts from reference TRBV2 and TRBJ1-2): EPEVTQTPSHQVTQMGQEVILRCVPISNHLYFYWYRQILGQKVEFLVSFYNNEISEKSEIFDDQFSVERPDGSNFTLKIRSTKLEDSAMYFCASSEQGYYGYTFGSGTRLTVV.

The chain combines TRBV18 with TRBJ1-1; 8 positions agree with TRBD1. In germline, CDR1 is KGHSH, CDR2 LQKENI. With V trimmed by 3 bases and J by 6 bases, 9 bases remained unmatched. The CDR3 covers 15 residues. CDR3 in amino acids: CASSPGQGTHSEAFF. CDR3 DNA: TGTGCCAGCTCACCCGGACAGGGAACCCACTCTGAAGCTTTCTTT.

The CDR3 loop reads CASSQRRGPGNTIYF. The DNA for the CDR3 is TGTGCCAGCAGCCAAAGGCGGGGCCCTGGAAACACCATATATTTT. The J gene is TRBJ1-3, the V gene TRBV7-3, with D possibly being TRBD1 (5 bases). The CDR3 contains 15 residues. CDR1 is SGHTA, CDR2 FQGTGA, per germline. The germline V and J ends were trimmed by 5 bases and 2 bases, with 13 bases remaining between them.

The chain is built from TRBV28 and TRBJ2-5; no firm D call. The CDR3 consists of 13 residues. Germline V gene data show CDR1 as MDHEN and CDR2 as SYDVKM. V was shortened by 7 bases and J by 4 bases, with 13 bases between the two germline ends. The CDR3 coding sequence is TGTGCCAGCATCCAGGCCCGCCGAGAGACCCAGTACTTC. Protein: CASIQARRETQYF. The full variable domain, with the rest looked up from reference TRBV28 and TRBJ2-5, is DVKVTQSSRYLVKRTGEKVFLECVQDMDHENMFWYRQDPGLGLRLIYFSYDVKMKEKGDIPEGYSVSREKKERFSLILESASTNQTSMYLCASIQARRETQYFGPGTRLLVL.

A single count supports this clone. The chain employs TRBV19 and TRBJ1-4; D gene ambiguous. Per the germline V gene, CDR1 is LNHDA and CDR2 is SQIVND (reference sequence). The V end lost 5 bases, the J end lost 7 bases, and 20 bases lay between the germline ends. CDR3 length: 16 amino acids. CDR3 loop: CASSPVRTSLGEKLFF. The CDR3 coding sequence is TGTGCCAGTAGTCCAGTCCGGACTAGTTTGGGTGAAAAACTGTTTTTT.

V usage is TRBV12-3 or TRBV12-4 and J usage is TRBJ2-7; no reliable D call. Trimming took 7 bases from V and 4 from J, leaving 11 bases between them. This CDR3 has 12 residues. CDR3 coding DNA: TGTGCCAGCACCCCTAATCGTTACGAGCAGTACTTC. Translating it yields CASTPNRYEQYF.

The V and J genes are TRBV28 and TRBJ2-2, with unresolved D. Trimming took off 5 bases at V and 5 bases at J, with 9 bases between the two ends. The CDR3 runs 13 residues. Germline loops: CDR1 MDHEN, CDR2 SYDVKM. CDR3 in DNA: TGTGCCAGCAGTGAAGAGGTAACCGGGGAGCTGTTTTTT. The encoded protein is CASSEEVTGELFF.